Each of the 8 T cell receptor beta chains below was sequenced from the same sample in a study of blood T cell repertoires in COVID-19. Here immunoSEQ multiplex PCR was the method, and the copy in TCRdb shows in-frame clones only, minus some. The table lists 150,000 to 200,000 clones, around 90% of them singletons, with around 17% in the top ten. Source material: peripheral blood. These receptors were obtained from a man aged 60 to 69 with active or convalescent COVID-19.

The CDR3 is CASSWDRDRGELFF. Here the CDR3 DNA reads TGTGCCAGCAGCTGGGACAGGGATAGAGGGGAGCTGTTTTTT. The genes are TRBV6-5 and TRBJ2-2; 9 bases align to TRBD1. J was trimmed by 8 bases and V by 6 bases; bases with no gene match: 7. The V gene's germline CDR1 is MNHEY and CDR2 SVGAGI. The CDR3 spans 14 residues.

Note on this clone: One end of the junction varies from germline; a read error may be responsible. The chain uses TRBV7-9 and TRBJ1-1, with D unresolved. Germline V gives CDR1 SEHNR, CDR2 FQNEAQ (reference sequence). The CDR3 is made up of 14 amino acids. The CDR3 DNA reads as TGTGCCAGCACCGCAGTTCGGACTGCCGGACTGTTGCTCTTT. Its protein is CASTAVRTAGLLLF.

The gene calls are TRBV5-1 and TRBJ1-1, with D hard to call. CDR3 length: 13 residues. V was shortened by 0 bases and J by 6 bases, with 9 bases between the two germline ends. CDR1 is SGHRS and CDR2 is YFSETQ in the germline V gene. The chain's CDR3 is CASSLERASEAFF. The CDR3 nucleotides read TGCGCCAGCAGCTTGGAGAGAGCGTCTGAAGCTTTCTTT.

Only a few counts were recorded for this clone. The V gene is TRBV19, the J gene TRBJ2-7, with D perhaps TRBD1 (5 bases). The CDR3 length is 15 residues. The ends were cut back, 0 bases at V and 2 bases at J, with 11 bases in the middle. Germline values: CDR1 LNHDA, CDR2 SQIVND (reference sequence). CDR3 sequence reads: CASSIDRATAYEQYF. For the CDR3, the DNA is TGTGCCAGTAGTATAGACAGGGCCACGGCCTACGAGCAGTACTTC.

V usage is TRBV30 and J usage is TRBJ1-3, with D possibly being TRBD1 (6 bases). The CDR3 sequence is 13 residues long. V dropped 5 bases and J dropped 4 bases, with 12 bases sitting between them. The germline CDR1 and CDR2 sequences are GTSNPN and SVGIG (reference sequence). The chain's CDR3 is CAWYRAPGNTIYF. The CDR3 bases are TGTGCCTGGTACAGGGCACCGGGAAACACCATATATTTT.

J is TRBJ2-2 and V is TRBV4-1; 7 nucleotides agree with TRBD1. After removal of 3 bases from V and 7 bases from J, the junction contained 8 bases not matched to a gene. Germline V gene data show CDR1 as MGHRA and CDR2 as YSYEKL. This CDR3 region has 15 residues. In DNA, the CDR3 is TGCGCCAGCAGCCACCCGACAGGGAACGGCGGGGAGCTGTTTTTT. It encodes CASSHPTGNGGELFF.

The rearrangement joins TRBV7-6 to TRBJ2-2, with TRBD2 as a possible D gene (5 bases). The length of the CDR3 is 15 residues. The V gene's germline CDR1 is SGHVS and CDR2 FNYEAQ. V lost 6 bases and J lost 2, with 13 bases in between. DNA of the CDR3: TGTGCCAGCAGTATCCGGACTTCCAACACCGGGGAGCTGTTTTTT. It codes for CASSIRTSNTGELFF.

The gene calls are TRBV18 and TRBJ1-1; 8 bases line up with TRBD1. Germline V gives CDR1 KGHSH, CDR2 LQKENI. With 4 bases clipped from V and 3 bases from J, the junction kept 7 bases outside the gene matches. The CDR3 consists of 15 residues. The CDR3 sequence is CASSRGQGEDTEAFF. DNA of the CDR3: TGTGCCAGCTCACGAGGACAGGGAGAGGACACTGAAGCTTTCTTT.